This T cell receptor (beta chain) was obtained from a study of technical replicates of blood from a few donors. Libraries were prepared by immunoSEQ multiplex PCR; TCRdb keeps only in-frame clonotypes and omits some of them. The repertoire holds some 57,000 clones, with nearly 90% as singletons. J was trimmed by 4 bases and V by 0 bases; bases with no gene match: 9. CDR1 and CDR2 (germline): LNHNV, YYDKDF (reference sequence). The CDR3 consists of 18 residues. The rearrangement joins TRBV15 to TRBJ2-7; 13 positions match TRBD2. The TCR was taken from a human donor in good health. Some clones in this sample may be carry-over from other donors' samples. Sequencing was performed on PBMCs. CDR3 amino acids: CATSRDYPGLAGEYEQYF. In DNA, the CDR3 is TGTGCCACCAGCAGAGATTACCCTGGACTAGCGGGGGAGTACGAGCAGTACTTC.